The clone carrying this T cell receptor (beta chain) was seen only a few times. Its specificity is unknown. PCR was performed a second time for about 7 to 12 cycles using a sample-barcoded 5' primer and a J-beta primer mix. One entry per CDR3 protein, called by TCRdb with MiXCR from the 5' RACE reads. The sample holds 800,000 to 950,000 distinct CDR3 sequences; roughly 35% are singletons and the top ten take 10% to 15%. These data belong to a study of blood T cells in healthy people across ages. Study outcomes and limitations: Higher diversity, along with more naive CD4+ cells, distinguished long-lived donors from aged donors. TCR beta diversity, measured per million T cells, fell in a roughly linear way with age. Unsorted PBMC material precluded a definitive naive versus antigen-experienced comparison.

The germline gives CDR1 MGHRA, CDR2 YSYEKL. This CDR3 has 18 residues. V lost 1 base and J lost 1, with 14 bases in between. This clonotype was obtained from a man between 18 and 29 years old in good health. The V gene is TRBV4-1, the J gene TRBJ2-6; D assignment may be TRBD1 or TRBD2 (5 bases each). The source material was blood. The CDR3 loop is CASSQGEGRGSGANVLTF. As DNA, the CDR3 is TGCGCCAGCAGCCAAGGAGAGGGGCGAGGATCTGGGGCCAACGTCCTGACTTTC.